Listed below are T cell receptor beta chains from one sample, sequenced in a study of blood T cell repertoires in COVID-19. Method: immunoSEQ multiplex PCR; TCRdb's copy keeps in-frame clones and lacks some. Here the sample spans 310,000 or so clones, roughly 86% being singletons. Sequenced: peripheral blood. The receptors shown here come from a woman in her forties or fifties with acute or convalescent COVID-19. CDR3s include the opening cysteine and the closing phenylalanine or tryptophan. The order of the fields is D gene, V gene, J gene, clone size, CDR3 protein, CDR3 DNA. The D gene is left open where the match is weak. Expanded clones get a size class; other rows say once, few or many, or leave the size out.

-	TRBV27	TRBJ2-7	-	CASSLSPGGKLEYF	TGTGCCAGCAGTTTATCCCCAGGAGGCAAACTGGAGTACTTC
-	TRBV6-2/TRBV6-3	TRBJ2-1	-	CASSPDYISNEQFF	TGTGCCAGCAGTCCCGACTACATCAGCAATGAGCAGTTCTTC
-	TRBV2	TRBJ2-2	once	CASSEAGANTGELFF	TGTGCCAGCAGTGAAGCCGGGGCGAACACCGGGGAGCTGTTTTTT
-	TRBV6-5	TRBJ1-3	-	CASSYDRTSGNTIYF	TGTGCCAGCAGTTACGACAGAACCTCTGGAAACACCATATATTTT
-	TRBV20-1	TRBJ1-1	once	CSASYSSMNTEAFF	TGCAGTGCTAGTTACAGCTCCATGAACACTGAAGCTTTCTTT
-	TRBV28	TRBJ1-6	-	CASSRQYSYNSPLHF	TGTGCCAGCAGTCGACAGTACTCCTATAATTCACCCCTCCACTTT
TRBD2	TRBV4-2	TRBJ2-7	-	CASSQLADSYEQYF	TGTGCCAGCAGCCAACTAGCGGACTCCTACGAGCAGTACTTC
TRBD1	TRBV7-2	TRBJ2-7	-	CASSFVTGVPYEQYF	TGTGCCAGCAGCTTTGTGACAGGGGTCCCCTACGAGCAGTACTTC
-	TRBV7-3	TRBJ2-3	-	CASSPGITDTQYF	TGTGCCAGCAGTCCCGGGATTACAGATACGCAGTATTTT
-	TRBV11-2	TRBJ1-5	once	CASSDGYRGNQPQHF	TGTGCCAGCAGCGATGGTTATAGGGGGAATCAGCCCCAGCATTTT
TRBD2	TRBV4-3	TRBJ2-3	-	CASSQDGTSGSTDTQYF	TGCGCCAGCAGCCAAGACGGGACTAGCGGGAGCACAGATACGCAGTATTTT
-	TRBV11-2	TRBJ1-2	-	CASSLRSYGYTF	TGTGCCAGCAGCTTGAGATCCTATGGCTACACCTTC
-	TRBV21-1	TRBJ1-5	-	CASSPQGRVGGNQPQHF	TGTGCCAGCAGCCCCCAGGGCAGGGTGGGCGGCAATCAGCCCCAGCATTTT
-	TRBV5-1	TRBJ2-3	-	CASSLSAGLTDTQYF	TGCGCCAGCAGCTTGTCAGCAGGGCTCACAGATACGCAGTATTTT
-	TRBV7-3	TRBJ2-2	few	CASSRQSTGELFF	TGTGCCAGCAGCCGACAGAGCACCGGGGAGCTGTTTTTT
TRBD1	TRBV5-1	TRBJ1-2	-	CASSITGGADYGYTF	TGCGCCAGCAGCATTACAGGGGGCGCGGACTATGGCTACACCTTC
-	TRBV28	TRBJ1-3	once	CASNLRSGNTIYF	TGTGCCAGCAATTTACGTTCTGGAAACACCATATATTTT
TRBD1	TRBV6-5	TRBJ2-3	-	CASSVGQGTDTQYF	TGTGCCAGCAGCGTAGGACAGGGCACAGATACGCAGTATTTT
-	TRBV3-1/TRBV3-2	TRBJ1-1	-	CASSHLGPSEAFF	TGTGCCAGCAGCCATCTGGGCCCGAGTGAAGCTTTCTTT
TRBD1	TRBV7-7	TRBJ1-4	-	CASSERTGPNEKLFF	TGTGCTAGCAGCGAACGGACAGGGCCTAATGAAAAACTGTTTTTT
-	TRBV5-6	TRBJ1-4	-	CASSLEGGTNEKLFF	TGTGCCAGCAGCTTGGAGGGAGGGACTAATGAAAAACTGTTTTTT
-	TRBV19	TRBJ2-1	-	CASSPIGGTEQFF	TGTGCCAGTAGCCCCATAGGAGGCACTGAGCAGTTCTTC
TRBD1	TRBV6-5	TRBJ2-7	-	CASRPGQGNSYEQYF	TGTGCCAGCAGGCCGGGACAGGGGAATTCCTACGAGCAGTACTTC
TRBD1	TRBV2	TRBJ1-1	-	CASADRGSLGAFF	TGTGCCTCGGCTGACAGGGGATCTCTAGGAGCTTTCTTT
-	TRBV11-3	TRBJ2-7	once	CASSLEERDEQYF	TGTGCCAGCAGCTTAGAAGAGCGGGACGAGCAGTACTTC
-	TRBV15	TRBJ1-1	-	CATSRERGTEAFF	TGTGCCACCAGCAGAGAACGGGGCACTGAAGCTTTCTTT
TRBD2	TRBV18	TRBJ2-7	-	CASSSSGRSGEQYF	TGTGCCAGCTCATCTAGCGGGAGATCCGGCGAGCAGTACTTC
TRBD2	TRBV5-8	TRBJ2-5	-	CASSLELAVQETQYF	TGTGCCAGCAGCTTGGAACTAGCGGTTCAAGAGACCCAGTACTTC
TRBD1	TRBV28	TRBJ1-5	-	CASSLRQGAQPQHF	TGTGCCAGCAGTTTAAGACAGGGGGCTCAGCCCCAGCATTTT
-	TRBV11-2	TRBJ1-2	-	CASSLGGGGYGYTF	TGTGCCAGCAGCTTAGGGGGGGGCGGCTATGGCTACACCTTC
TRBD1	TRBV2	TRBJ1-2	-	CASSEVTGANYGYTF	TGTGCCAGCAGTGAAGTGACAGGGGCTAACTATGGCTACACCTTC
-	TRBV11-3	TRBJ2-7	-	CASSLTGEPLYEQYF	TGTGCCAGCAGCTTGACCGGGGAGCCCCTCTACGAGCAGTACTTC
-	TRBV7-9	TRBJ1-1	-	CASSLREATEAFF	TGTGCCAGCAGCTTAAGAGAGGCGACTGAAGCTTTCTTT
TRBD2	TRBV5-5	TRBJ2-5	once	CASTSSGGMGETQYF	TGTGCCAGCACCTCCTCCGGGGGGATGGGAGAGACCCAGTACTTC
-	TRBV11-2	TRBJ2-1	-	CASSLAVAVLEQFF	TGTGCCAGCAGCTTAGCAGTAGCGGTCCTTGAGCAGTTCTTC
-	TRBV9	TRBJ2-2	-	CASSVVAGANTGELFF	TGTGCCAGCAGCGTAGTGGCAGGGGCAAACACCGGGGAGCTGTTTTTT
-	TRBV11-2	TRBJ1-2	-	CASSLAGGGNYGYTF	TGTGCCAGCAGCTTGGCTGGCGGGGGTAACTATGGCTACACCTTC
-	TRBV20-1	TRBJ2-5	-	CSAVDQETQYF	TGCAGTGCTGTCGACCAAGAGACCCAGTACTTC
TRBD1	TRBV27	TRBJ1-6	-	CASSDRDNNSPLHF	TGTGCCAGCAGCGACAGGGATAATAATTCACCCCTCCACTTT
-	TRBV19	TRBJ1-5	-	CATDGRISNQPQHF	TGTGCCACGGACGGGAGGATTAGCAATCAGCCCCAGCATTTT
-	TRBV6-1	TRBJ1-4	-	CASSDNGNANEKLFF	TGTGCCAGCAGTGATAACGGGAACGCTAATGAAAAACTGTTTTTT